This T cell receptor (beta chain) was documented in a study of post-analysis software for immune sequencing data. CDR3 length: 14 amino acids. Deletions cut 0 bases from V and 5 bases from J, with 14 bases between. Germline loops: CDR1 DFQATT, CDR2 SNEGSKA (reference sequence). Worth noting for this clonotype: No antigen is known for it.

cDNA libraries for TCR beta contained unique molecular identifiers. TCRdb analysed the PCR reads with MiXCR anew, one entry per CDR3 protein. Of 550,000 to 700,000 distinct CDR3 sequences listed, around 44% are singletons. Broader study findings: A few TRBV segments, TRBV5-6, TRBV5-1 and TRBV20-1 among them, were found more frequent in patients than controls.

Sequencing used blood. The receptor was derived from a girl under 18 with multiple sclerosis. This sequence joins TRBV20-1 and TRBJ2-7; D remains unclear. The CDR3 DNA sequence: TGCAGTGCTAGAGATCTAACTCAGAGCAACGAGCAGTACTTC. Amino acid sequence: CSARDLTQSNEQYF.